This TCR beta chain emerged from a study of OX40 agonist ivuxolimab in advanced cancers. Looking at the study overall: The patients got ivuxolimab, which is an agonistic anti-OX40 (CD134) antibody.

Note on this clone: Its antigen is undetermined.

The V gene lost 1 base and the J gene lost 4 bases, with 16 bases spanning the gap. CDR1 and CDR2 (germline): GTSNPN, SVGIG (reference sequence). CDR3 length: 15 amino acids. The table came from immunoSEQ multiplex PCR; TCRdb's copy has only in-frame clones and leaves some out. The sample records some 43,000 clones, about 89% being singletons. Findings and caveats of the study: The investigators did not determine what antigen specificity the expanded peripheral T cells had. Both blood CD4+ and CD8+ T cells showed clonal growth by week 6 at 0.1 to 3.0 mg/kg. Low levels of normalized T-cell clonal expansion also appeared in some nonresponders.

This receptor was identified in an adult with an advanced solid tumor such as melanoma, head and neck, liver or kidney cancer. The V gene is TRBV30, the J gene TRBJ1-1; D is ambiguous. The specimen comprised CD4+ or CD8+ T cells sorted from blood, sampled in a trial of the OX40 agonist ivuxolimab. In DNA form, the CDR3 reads TGTGCCTGGAGTGAACTGCTCTCGACGCGCACTGAAGCTTTCTTT. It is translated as CAWSELLSTRTEAFF.